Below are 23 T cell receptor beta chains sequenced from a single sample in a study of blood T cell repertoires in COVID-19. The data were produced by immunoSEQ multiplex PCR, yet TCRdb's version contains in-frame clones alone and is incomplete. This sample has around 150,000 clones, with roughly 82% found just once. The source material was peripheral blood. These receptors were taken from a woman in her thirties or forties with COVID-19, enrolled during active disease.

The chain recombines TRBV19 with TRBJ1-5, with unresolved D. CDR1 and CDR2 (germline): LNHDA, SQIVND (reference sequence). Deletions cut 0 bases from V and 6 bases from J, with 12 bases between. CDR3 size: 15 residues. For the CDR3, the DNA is TGTGCCAGTAGTATAGATCACTGGGGAGGTCAGCCCCAGCATTTT. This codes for CASSIDHWGGQPQHF. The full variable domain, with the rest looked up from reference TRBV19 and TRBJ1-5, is DGGITQSPKYLFRKEGQNVTLSCEQNLNHDAMYWYRQDPGQGLRLIYYSQIVNDFQKGDIAEGYSVSREKKESFPLTVTSAQKNPTAFYLCASSIDHWGGQPQHFGDGTRLSIL.

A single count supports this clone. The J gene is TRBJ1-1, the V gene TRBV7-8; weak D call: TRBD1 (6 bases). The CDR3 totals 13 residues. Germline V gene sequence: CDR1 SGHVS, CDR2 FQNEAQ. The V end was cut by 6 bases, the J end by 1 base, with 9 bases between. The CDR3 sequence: CASSRGGNTEAFF. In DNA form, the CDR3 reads TGTGCCAGCAGTAGGGGGGGGAACACTGAAGCTTTCTTT.

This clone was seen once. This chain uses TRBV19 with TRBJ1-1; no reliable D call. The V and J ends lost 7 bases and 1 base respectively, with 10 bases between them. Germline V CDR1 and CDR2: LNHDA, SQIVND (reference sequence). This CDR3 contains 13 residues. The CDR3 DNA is TGTGCCAGTATTGCACGGGGGAACACTGAAGCTTTCTTT. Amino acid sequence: CASIARGNTEAFF.

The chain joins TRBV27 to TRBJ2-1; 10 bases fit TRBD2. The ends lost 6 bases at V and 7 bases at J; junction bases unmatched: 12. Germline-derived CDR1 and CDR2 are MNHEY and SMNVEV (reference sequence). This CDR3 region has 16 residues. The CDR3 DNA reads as TGTGCCAGCAGACCTCTAGCGGGAGTTTGGGTTAATGAGCAGTTCTTC. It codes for CASRPLAGVWVNEQFF.

The CDR3 spells CSVEGTSGTYNEQFF. In nucleotides, the CDR3 is TGCAGCGTTGAGGGTACTAGCGGTACCTACAATGAGCAGTTCTTC. V and J are TRBV29-1 and TRBJ2-1, with TRBD2 identical over 8 bases. This CDR3 has 15 residues. CDR1 SQVTM and CDR2 ANQGSEA come from the germline V gene. V trimming: 3 bases; J trimming: 2 bases; junction bases outside the gene matches: 6.

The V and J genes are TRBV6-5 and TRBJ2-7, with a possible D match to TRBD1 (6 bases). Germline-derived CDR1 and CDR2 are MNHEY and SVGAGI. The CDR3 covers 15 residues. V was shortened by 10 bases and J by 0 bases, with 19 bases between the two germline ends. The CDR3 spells CATRTAALSSYEQYV. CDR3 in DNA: TGTGCCACCCGGACAGCCGCTTTAAGCTCCTACGAGCAGTACGTC.

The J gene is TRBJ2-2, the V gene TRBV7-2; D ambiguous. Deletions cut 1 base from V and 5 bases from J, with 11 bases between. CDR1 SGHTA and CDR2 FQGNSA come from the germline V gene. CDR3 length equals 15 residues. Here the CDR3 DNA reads TGTGCCAGCAGCTTAGTGGGCCCTACGACCGGGGAGCTGTTTTTT. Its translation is CASSLVGPTTGELFF.

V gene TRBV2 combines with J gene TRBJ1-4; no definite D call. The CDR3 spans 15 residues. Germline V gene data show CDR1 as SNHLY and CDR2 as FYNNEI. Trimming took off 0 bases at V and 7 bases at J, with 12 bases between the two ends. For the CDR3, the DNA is TGTGCCAGCAGTGAAGCGCGAACGGGGAGTGAAAAACTGTTTTTT. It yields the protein CASSEARTGSEKLFF.

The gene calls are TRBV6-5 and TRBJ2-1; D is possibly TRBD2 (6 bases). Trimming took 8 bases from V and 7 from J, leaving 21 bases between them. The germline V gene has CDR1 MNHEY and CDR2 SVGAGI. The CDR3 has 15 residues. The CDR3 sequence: CASYTGGLSRNEQFF. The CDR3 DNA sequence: TGTGCCAGCTACACGGGTGGACTATCGCGGAATGAGCAGTTCTTC.

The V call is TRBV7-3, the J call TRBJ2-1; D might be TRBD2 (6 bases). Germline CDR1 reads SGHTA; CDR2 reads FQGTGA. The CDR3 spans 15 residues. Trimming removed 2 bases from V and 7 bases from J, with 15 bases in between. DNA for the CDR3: TGTGCCAGCAGCTTAGGGGCGGGATCATGGAATGAGCAGTTCTTC. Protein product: CASSLGAGSWNEQFF.

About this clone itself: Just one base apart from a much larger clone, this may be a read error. The CDR3 loop reads CASFGTGGNTIYF. The CDR3 nucleotides are TGTGCCAGCTTCGGGACAGGTGGGAACACCATATATTTT. The J gene is TRBJ1-3, the V gene TRBV19; 8 positions match TRBD1. The CDR3 totals 13 residues. Germline V gene data show CDR1 as LNHDA and CDR2 as SQIVND (reference sequence). Trimming removed 9 bases from V and 7 bases from J; junction bases left unmatched: 8.

CDR3 nucleotides: TGTGCCATCAGGAGAGGTTTAGCGGGAGAGGGAGAGCAGTACTTC. Translation gives CAIRRGLAGEGEQYF. The chain joins TRBV10-3 to TRBJ2-7; 9 positions match TRBD2. The V gene end was trimmed by 6 bases and the J gene end by 7 bases; junction bases not matched to a gene: 13. CDR1 is ENHRY and CDR2 is SYGVKD in the germline V gene. This CDR3 has 15 amino acids.

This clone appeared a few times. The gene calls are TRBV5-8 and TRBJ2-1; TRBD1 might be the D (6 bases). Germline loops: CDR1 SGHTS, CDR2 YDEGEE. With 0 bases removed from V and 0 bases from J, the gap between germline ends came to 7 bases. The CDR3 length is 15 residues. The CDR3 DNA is TGTGCCAGCAGCTTGGACAGGGACTCCTACAATGAGCAGTTCTTC. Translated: CASSLDRDSYNEQFF. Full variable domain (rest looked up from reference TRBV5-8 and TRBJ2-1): EAGVTQSPTHLIKTRGQQATLRCSPISGHTSVYWYQQALGLGLQFLLWYDEGEERNRGNFPPRFSGRQFPNYSSELNVNALELEDSALYLCASSLDRDSYNEQFFGPGTRLTVL.

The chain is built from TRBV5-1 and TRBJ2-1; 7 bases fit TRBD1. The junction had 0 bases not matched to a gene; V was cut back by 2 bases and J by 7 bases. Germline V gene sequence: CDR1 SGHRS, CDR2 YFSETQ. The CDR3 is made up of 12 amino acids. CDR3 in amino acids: CASSLQGNEQFF. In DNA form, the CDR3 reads TGCGCCAGCAGCTTACAGGGGAATGAGCAGTTCTTC.

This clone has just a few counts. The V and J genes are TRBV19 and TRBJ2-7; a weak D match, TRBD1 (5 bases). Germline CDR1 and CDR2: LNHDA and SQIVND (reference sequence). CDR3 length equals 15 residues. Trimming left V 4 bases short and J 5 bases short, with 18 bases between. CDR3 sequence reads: CASSSWGPGRDEQYF. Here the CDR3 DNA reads TGTGCCAGTAGTAGCTGGGGTCCGGGCAGGGACGAGCAGTACTTC.

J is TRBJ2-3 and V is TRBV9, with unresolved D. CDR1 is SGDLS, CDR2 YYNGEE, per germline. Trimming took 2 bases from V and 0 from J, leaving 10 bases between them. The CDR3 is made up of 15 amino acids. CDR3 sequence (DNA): TGTGCCAGCAGCGTTGACACCACTAGCACAGATACGCAGTATTTT. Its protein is CASSVDTTSTDTQYF.

The CDR3 nucleotides are TGTGCCAGCAGCCGGAACACTGAAGCTTTCTTT. It translates to CASSRNTEAFF. V and J are TRBV6-6 and TRBJ1-1; D uncertain. The CDR3 is 11 residues long. V was cut by 6 bases and J by 1 base, with 3 bases left in between. Germline V gene data show CDR1 as MNHNY and CDR2 as SVGAGI (reference sequence).

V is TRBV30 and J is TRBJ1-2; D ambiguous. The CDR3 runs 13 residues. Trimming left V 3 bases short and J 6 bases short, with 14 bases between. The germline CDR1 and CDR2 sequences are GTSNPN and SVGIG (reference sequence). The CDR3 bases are TGTGCCTGGAGGGGCTTGGGAGTACATGGCTACACCTTC. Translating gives CAWRGLGVHGYTF.

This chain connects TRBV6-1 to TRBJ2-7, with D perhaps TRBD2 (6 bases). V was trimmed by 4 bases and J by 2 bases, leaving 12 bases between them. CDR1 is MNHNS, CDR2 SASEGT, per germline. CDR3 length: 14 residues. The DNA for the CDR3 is TGTGCCAGCAGTGGAGCAGCGGGTCCCTACGAGCAGTACGTC. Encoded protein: CASSGAAGPYEQYV.

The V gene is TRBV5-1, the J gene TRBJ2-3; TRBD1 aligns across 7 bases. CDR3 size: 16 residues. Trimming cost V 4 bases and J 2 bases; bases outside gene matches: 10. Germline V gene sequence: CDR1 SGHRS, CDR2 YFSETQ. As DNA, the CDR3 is TGCGCCAGCAGCGTAACGAGGACAGGAACCACAGATACGCAGTATTTT. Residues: CASSVTRTGTTDTQYF.

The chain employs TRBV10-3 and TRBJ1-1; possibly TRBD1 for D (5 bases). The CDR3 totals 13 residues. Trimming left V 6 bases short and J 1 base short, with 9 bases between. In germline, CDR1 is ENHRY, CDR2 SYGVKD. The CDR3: CAIRQEPNTEAFF. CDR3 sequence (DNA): TGTGCCATCAGACAGGAGCCGAACACTGAAGCTTTCTTT.

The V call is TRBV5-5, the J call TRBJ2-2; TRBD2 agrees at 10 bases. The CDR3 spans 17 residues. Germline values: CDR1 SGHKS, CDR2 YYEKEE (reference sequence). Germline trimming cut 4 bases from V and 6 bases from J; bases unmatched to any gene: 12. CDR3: CASSRTRPGLASGELFF. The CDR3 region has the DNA TGTGCCAGCAGCCGGACAAGACCGGGACTAGCGTCCGGGGAGCTGTTTTTT.

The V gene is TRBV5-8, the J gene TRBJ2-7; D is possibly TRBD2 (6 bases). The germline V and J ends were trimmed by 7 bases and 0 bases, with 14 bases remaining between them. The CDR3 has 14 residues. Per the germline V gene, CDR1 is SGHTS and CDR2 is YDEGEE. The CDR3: CASGRGGSSYEQYF. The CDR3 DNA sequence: TGTGCCAGCGGTCGTGGGGGGAGCTCCTACGAGCAGTACTTC.